Presented here are 5 T cell receptor beta chains from one specimen sequenced in a study of T-cell reconstitution after alpha-beta-depleted transplantation in children. Preparation of the TCRbeta library was carried out with unique molecular identifiers. TCRdb reprocessed the PCR reads via MiXCR and lists one record per CDR3 protein. The data show 300,000 or so distinct CDR3 sequences, around 9.6% seen once. The sample was PBMCs from the stem cell graft donor, taken from the stem cell graft. Receptors were obtained from a human donor who donated a stem cell graft to a child with SCID.

This clonotype has a handful of counts. This rearrangement joins TRBV10-3 to TRBJ2-7; 12 bases align to TRBD1. The trim removed 7 bases at V and 5 bases at J, leaving 3 bases unmatched. From germline, CDR1 is ENHRY and CDR2 SYGVKD. CDR3 size: 13 residues. In DNA form, the CDR3 reads TGTGCCATCACAGGGACAGGGGGCGACGAGCAGTACTTC. Its translation is CAITGTGGDEQYF.

V and J are TRBV4-2 and TRBJ2-3; weak D call: TRBD2 (7 bases). The CDR3 spans 19 residues. V lost 1 base to trimming and J lost 2 bases, with 22 bases between them. From germline, CDR1 is LGHNA and CDR2 YNFKEQ. The CDR3 is CASSQATQWGGLTTDTQYF. CDR3 nucleotide sequence: TGTGCCAGCAGCCAAGCCACGCAGTGGGGGGGCCTAACCACAGATACGCAGTATTTT.

This clonotype has more than one count but fewer than ten. The CDR3 nucleotides are TGTGCCAGCAGCTTAGGGATTACAGGTTCTACACCCCTCCACTTT. Its protein product is CASSLGITGSTPLHF. The rearrangement joins TRBV7-9 to TRBJ1-6; D is possibly TRBD1 (5 bases). The length of the CDR3 is 15 residues. From germline, CDR1 is SEHNR and CDR2 FQNEAQ (reference sequence). The ends were cut back, 1 base at V and 11 bases at J, with 15 bases in the middle.

The gene calls are TRBV7-4 and TRBJ2-7; D possibly uses TRBD1 or TRBD2 (6 bases each). V lost 7 bases and J lost 5, with 15 bases in between. The CDR3 extends over 13 amino acids. Germline CDR1 reads SGHVT; CDR2 reads SQSDAQ. CDR3 coding DNA: TGTGCCAGCACCCAAGGGGGGCGAGACGAGCAGTACTTC. It specifies CASTQGGRDEQYF.

This clonotype was seen a few times. The chain joins TRBV7-6 to TRBJ1-1, with D hard to call. The CDR3 runs to 15 residues. Deletions cut 1 base from V and 2 bases from J, with 11 bases between. Germline CDR1 and CDR2: SGHVS and FNYEAQ. CDR3 nucleotide sequence: TGTGCCAGCAGCTTAGGAACTACAAGTAACACTGAAGCTTTCTTT. This encodes CASSLGTTSNTEAFF.